The 18 T cell receptor beta chains reported below all come from one sample, sequenced in a study of cytomegalovirus exposure and HLA in healthy donors. With 60 Vbeta and 13 Jbeta primers, the PCR was carried out. Here immunoSEQ multiplex PCR was the method, and the copy in TCRdb shows in-frame clones only, minus some. The repertoire includes more than 140,000 clones, about 80% of them detected once, and around 5.4% sits in the top ten. Specimen: PBMCs. These receptor sequences come from a man younger than 45 in good health and CMV-seropositive.

V gene TRBV5-1 combines with J gene TRBJ2-2; D uncertain. Looked up from germline, CDR1 is SGHRS and CDR2 is YFSETQ. This CDR3 is built from 15 residues. Trimming took off 9 bases at V and 0 bases at J, with 15 bases between the two ends. The CDR3 spells CATSRVPTNTGELFF. The CDR3 DNA follows: TGCGCCACGAGTCGGGTTCCTACGAACACCGGGGAGCTGTTTTTT.

The CDR3 DNA sequence: TGTGCCAGCAGCCCAGGGGATGGCGGCAATCAGCCCCAGCATTTT. Translated, it gives CASSPGDGGNQPQHF. The V call is TRBV7-6, the J call TRBJ1-5, with TRBD1 as a possible D gene (6 bases). CDR3 length: 15 amino acids. The germline V gene has CDR1 SGHVS and CDR2 FNYEAQ. V lost 5 bases and J 2 bases, leaving 13 bases between the germline ends.

The CDR3 nucleotides read TGTGCCTGGAGTCCGGGACTATCATACACCTACGAGCAGTACTTC. Translation gives CAWSPGLSYTYEQYF. This chain connects TRBV30 to TRBJ2-7; TRBD2 agrees at 7 bases. The ends lost 2 bases at V and 2 bases at J; junction bases unmatched: 9. Germline V gene data show CDR1 as GTSNPN and CDR2 as SVGIG (reference sequence). This CDR3 is 15 amino acids long.

V and J are TRBV7-8 and TRBJ2-7, with TRBD1 identical over 7 bases. The ends lost 3 bases at V and 0 bases at J; junction bases unmatched: 5. The CDR3 runs 15 residues. CDR1 and CDR2 from the germline V gene are SGHVS and FQNEAQ. This chain's CDR3 is CASSLQGTASYEQYF. CDR3 DNA: TGTGCCAGCAGCTTGCAAGGGACAGCCTCCTACGAGCAGTACTTC.

The chain employs TRBV7-9 and TRBJ2-2; TRBD1 is a possible D gene (5 bases). CDR1 SEHNR and CDR2 FQNEAQ come from the germline V gene (reference sequence). This CDR3 has 17 residues. V shed 5 bases and J shed 3 bases, with 19 bases lying between them. The CDR3 DNA reads TGTGCCAGCAGCCCCTACGGACACAGGTCCGACACCGGGGAGCTGTTTTTT. Protein sequence: CASSPYGHRSDTGELFF.

This chain uses TRBV7-6 with TRBJ1-1, with 11 bases fitting TRBD1. The CDR3 consists of 15 residues. Germline V CDR1 and CDR2: SGHVS, FNYEAQ. The junction had 10 bases not matched to a gene; V was cut back by 5 bases and J by 8 bases. CDR3 loop: CASSRRTGGASEAFF. Written as DNA, the CDR3 is TGTGCCAGCAGCCGGAGGACAGGGGGCGCTTCAGAAGCTTTCTTT.

V and J are TRBV18 and TRBJ1-4; D might be TRBD1 (6 bases). The CDR3 is made up of 16 amino acids. Trimming shortened V by 3 bases and J by 0 bases, and 11 bases separated the two germline ends. In germline, CDR1 is KGHSH, CDR2 LQKENI. The CDR3 DNA reads as TGTGCCAGCTCACCCTGGACAGAGGCAACTAATGAAAAACTGTTTTTT. Amino acids: CASSPWTEATNEKLFF.

This chain uses TRBV9 with TRBJ2-7, with D possibly being TRBD1 (6 bases). Germline CDR1 SGDLS, CDR2 YYNGEE. V gave up 8 bases and J gave up 7 bases, with 16 bases separating them. The CDR3 is made up of 12 amino acids. CDR3: CASGGQGSEQYF. The CDR3, as DNA: TGTGCCAGTGGGGGACAAGGCTCAGAGCAGTACTTC.

V gene TRBV28 combines with J gene TRBJ1-5; D call uncertain. CDR3 length: 12 residues. Trimming removed 5 bases from V and 6 bases from J, with 8 bases in between. The germline V gene encodes CDR1 MDHEN and CDR2 SYDVKM. The CDR3 loop is CASSPDIQPQHF. CDR3 in DNA: TGTGCCAGCAGTCCTGACATTCAGCCCCAGCATTTT. Together with reference TRBV28 and TRBJ1-5, the CDR3 gives the full variable domain: DVKVTQSSRYLVKRTGEKVFLECVQDMDHENMFWYRQDPGLGLRLIYFSYDVKMKEKGDIPEGYSVSREKKERFSLILESASTNQTSMYLCASSPDIQPQHFGDGTRLSIL.

The CDR3 loop reads CASSLVGGGAYNEQFF. The CDR3 DNA is TGTGCCAGCAGCTTAGTTGGTGGGGGGGCGTACAATGAGCAGTTCTTC. The chain joins TRBV7-2 to TRBJ2-1, with D maybe TRBD2 (7 bases). The CDR3 is 16 residues long. V lost 1 base, J lost 4 bases, and 14 bases lay in between. Germline CDR1 is SGHTA and CDR2 is FQGNSA.

CDR3: CASSQFQDTEAFF. The CDR3 DNA reads TGTGCCAGCAGCCAGTTTCAGGACACTGAAGCTTTCTTT. V usage is TRBV7-6 and J usage is TRBJ1-1, with no clear D. The CDR3 is 13 residues long. V lost 5 bases and J lost 3, with 10 bases in between. Germline values: CDR1 SGHVS, CDR2 FNYEAQ. Supplemented by reference TRBV7-6 and TRBJ1-1, the full variable domain reads GAGVSQSPRYKVTKRGQDVALRCDPISGHVSLYWYRQALGQGPEFLTYFNYEAQQDKSGLPNDRFSAERPEGSISTLTIQRTEQRDSAMYRCASSQFQDTEAFFGQGTRLTVV.

The chain joins TRBV14 to TRBJ2-1, with 8 bases aligning to TRBD1. Germline values: CDR1 SGHDN, CDR2 FVKESK. The V segment lost 1 base and the J segment 8 bases; nucleotides outside the gene matches: 7. The CDR3 totals 15 residues. The CDR3: CASSQVQGAAYEQFF. CDR3 DNA: TGTGCCAGCAGCCAAGTGCAGGGGGCGGCCTATGAGCAGTTCTTC.

This chain links TRBV6-1 with TRBJ1-2; 7 nucleotides agree with TRBD1. V trimming: 7 bases; J trimming: 4 bases; junction bases outside the gene matches: 9. This CDR3 has 14 residues. The germline CDR1 and CDR2 sequences are MNHNS and SASEGT. CDR3 sequence: CASTPGTEVYGYTF. The CDR3 region has the DNA TGTGCCAGCACCCCAGGGACAGAAGTCTATGGCTACACCTTC.

The V call is TRBV28, the J call TRBJ1-2; D is uncertain. Trimming stripped 6 bases from V and 8 bases from J, with 10 bases between. The CDR3 consists of 11 residues. Germline V gene data show CDR1 as MDHEN and CDR2 as SYDVKM. Here the CDR3 reads CASSHPLGYTF. DNA for the CDR3: TGTGCCAGCAGCCACCCCCTAGGCTACACCTTC.

The chain carries TRBV13 and TRBJ1-5; the match to TRBD1 covers 9 bases. J gave up 3 bases and V 6 bases, and 12 bases lay outside the gene matches. CDR1 is PRHDT and CDR2 is FYEKMQ in the germline V gene (reference sequence). The CDR3 has 17 amino acids. CDR3 sequence: CASSLTLGTGSNQPQHF. CDR3 nucleotide sequence: TGTGCCAGCAGTTTAACTTTAGGGACAGGGTCCAATCAGCCCCAGCATTTT.

This clone was observed a few times. The V gene is TRBV2, the J gene TRBJ2-3, with 7 bases fitting TRBD2. The CDR3 has 15 amino acids. Trimming at V came to 5 bases and at J to 0 bases, leaving 5 bases not matched to a gene. Germline V gene sequence: CDR1 SNHLY, CDR2 FYNNEI. The CDR3 bases are TGTGCCAGCAGTCTAGCGGAGGCCAGCACAGATACGCAGTATTTT. This gives the protein CASSLAEASTDTQYF.

The CDR3 sequence: CARNPKPPRGGSYNEQFF. The CDR3 region has the DNA TGTGCCAGAAACCCAAAACCCCCCAGGGGTGGATCCTACAATGAGCAGTTCTTC. V gene TRBV19 combines with J gene TRBJ2-1; possible D gene TRBD1, 6 bases. V lost 9 bases and J 1 base, leaving 25 bases between the germline ends. There are 18 residues in the CDR3. Germline CDR1 is LNHDA and CDR2 is SQIVND (reference sequence).

The V call is TRBV19, the J call TRBJ2-1; D is possibly TRBD1 (6 bases). The CDR3 has 14 amino acids. V shed 4 bases and J shed 7 bases, with 14 bases lying between them. Looked up from germline, CDR1 is LNHDA and CDR2 is SQIVND (reference sequence). The CDR3 here is CASSRKDSMNEQFF. DNA of the CDR3: TGTGCCAGTAGTAGGAAGGACAGCATGAATGAGCAGTTCTTC.